This TCR beta chain was retrieved from a study of blood T cell repertoires in COVID-19. Turning to the study itself: Samples came from the United States, Italy and Spain, spanning acute and convalescent COVID-19.

TCRdb's copy holds only in-frame clones and misses some; the assay was immunoSEQ multiplex PCR. The sample shows 200,000 to 250,000 clones, approximately 90% of them seen only once. The CDR3 loop spans 15 amino acids. The germline V gene encodes CDR1 SGHTS and CDR2 YDEGEE. The J segment lost 2 bases and the V segment lost 1 base, leaving 3 bases of the junction unmatched. Sequencing was carried out using peripheral blood. V usage is TRBV5-8 and J usage is TRBJ1-3; 7 positions agree with TRBD1. This receptor was taken from a young woman who had recovered from COVID-19. This CDR3 is CASSLRRGPGNTIYF. Written as DNA, the CDR3 is TGTGCCAGCAGCTTGCGGAGGGGGCCTGGAAACACCATATATTTT. Looking up the rest from reference TRBV5-8 and TRBJ1-3 gives the full variable domain: EAGVTQSPTHLIKTRGQQATLRCSPISGHTSVYWYQQALGLGLQFLLWYDEGEERNRGNFPPRFSGRQFPNYSSELNVNALELEDSALYLCASSLRRGPGNTIYFGEGSWLTVV.